This entry concerns a single TCR beta chain. Trimming left V 3 bases short and J 0 bases short, with 6 bases between. CDR1 and CDR2 (germline): MRHNA, SNTAGT. This CDR3 has 15 residues. The sample belongs to a study of OX40 agonist ivuxolimab in advanced cancers. TCRdb keeps only in-frame clones here, not all; method: immunoSEQ multiplex PCR. The data show tens of thousands of clones, roughly 85% seen once. The source was CD4+ or CD8+ T cells sorted from blood, collected in a trial of the OX40 agonist ivuxolimab. The sequence came from an adult with an advanced solid tumor such as melanoma, head and neck, liver or kidney cancer. This chain links TRBV6-4 with TRBJ2-6, with D possibly TRBD1 on 6 matching bases. The CDR3 nucleotides are TGTGCCAGCAGTGAGGACAGCTCTGGGGCCAACGTCCTGACTTTC. Translated: CASSEDSSGANVLTF.